This T cell receptor beta chain emerged from a study of circulating and synovial CD4+ cells in juvenile arthritis. After removal of 6 bases from V and 2 bases from J, the junction contained 5 bases not matched to a gene. The CDR3 spans 15 residues. Germline V gene data show CDR1 as MNHNS and CDR2 as SASEGT. Worth noting for this clone: Its antigen is not identified.

General study points: Bulk blood CD4 repertoires were more diverse than these. CPL and bulk CD4 samples differed at least tenfold in T cell genomes. Shared-clonotype fractions with synovium likely underestimate full repertoire overlap.

Assay: immunoSEQ multiplex PCR; the TCRdb copy retains only in-frame clones and omits some. The sample yields about 33,000 clones, 90% to 95% seen once. Sample: CD4+ T cells from blood. The rearrangement joins TRBV6-1 to TRBJ2-7; 12 bases map to TRBD2. The TCR sequence derives from a human donor with juvenile idiopathic arthritis. This CDR3 reads CASRRTSGETYEQYF. The DNA for the CDR3 is TGTGCCAGCAGGCGGACTAGCGGGGAAACCTACGAGCAGTACTTC.